This passage covers 2 T cell receptor beta chains from one sample sequenced in a study of T cells after somatic rescue of genetic block. Clones were read by immunoSEQ multiplex PCR, and TCRdb kept only the in-frame ones, dropping some. The sample includes 110,000 or so clones, about 93% seen only once; the top ten take about 1.5%. Specimen: peripheral blood mononuclear cells (PBMCs). The receptors here all came from a woman younger than 30.

V gene TRBV5-1 combines with J gene TRBJ1-1; D is unresolved. CDR3 length equals 12 residues. The V and J ends lost 4 bases and 1 base respectively, with 5 bases between them. Germline V gives CDR1 SGHRS, CDR2 YFSETQ. For the CDR3, the DNA is TGCGCCAGCAGCAGAGGGAACACTGAAGCTTTCTTT. Encoded protein: CASSRGNTEAFF.

The chain couples TRBV6-6 to TRBJ2-3, with 11 bases that match TRBD2. Germline V CDR1 and CDR2: MNHNY, SVGAGI (reference sequence). The CDR3 extends over 16 amino acids. V dropped 6 bases and J dropped 7; count of bases not matched to a gene: 12. CDR3 DNA sequence: TGTGCCAGCAGGAAACTCGGGACTAGCGGCGAGCATACGCAGTATTTT. The encoded protein is CASRKLGTSGEHTQYF.